This T cell receptor beta chain stems from a study of T cell repertoires in aging, cancer and after chemotherapy. Study findings and constraints: Age-matched healthy donors had significantly more diverse, less clonal blood TCR repertoires than untreated cancer patients.

Per the germline V gene, CDR1 is SGHDN and CDR2 is FVKESK. The CDR3 sequence is 15 residues long. V lost 0 bases and J 0 bases, leaving 8 bases between the germline ends. TCR beta rearrangements were amplified from peripheral blood genomic DNA. As regards this clonotype: Its specificity is unknown.

A mixed TRB-A/B primer pool amplified rearranged TRB by multiplex touch-down PCR. In TCRdb, the multiplex PCR reads were re-called with MiXCR into one record per CDR3 protein. Of more than 800 distinct CDR3 sequences listed, 86% are singletons. The specimen sequenced was blood. The TCR originated in a human donor with a solid tumor. V gene TRBV14 combines with J gene TRBJ2-5; D gene uncertain. The CDR3 protein is CASSQDGVYQETQYF. The CDR3 bases are TGTGCCAGCAGCCAAGATGGGGTCTACCAAGAGACCCAGTACTTC. Full variable domain (outside the CDR3, taken from reference TRBV14 and TRBJ2-5): EAGVTQFPSHSVIEKGQTVTLRCDPISGHDNLYWYRRVMGKEIKFLLHFVKESKQDESGMPNNRFLAERTGGTYSTLKVQPAELEDSGVYFCASSQDGVYQETQYFGPGTRLLVL.